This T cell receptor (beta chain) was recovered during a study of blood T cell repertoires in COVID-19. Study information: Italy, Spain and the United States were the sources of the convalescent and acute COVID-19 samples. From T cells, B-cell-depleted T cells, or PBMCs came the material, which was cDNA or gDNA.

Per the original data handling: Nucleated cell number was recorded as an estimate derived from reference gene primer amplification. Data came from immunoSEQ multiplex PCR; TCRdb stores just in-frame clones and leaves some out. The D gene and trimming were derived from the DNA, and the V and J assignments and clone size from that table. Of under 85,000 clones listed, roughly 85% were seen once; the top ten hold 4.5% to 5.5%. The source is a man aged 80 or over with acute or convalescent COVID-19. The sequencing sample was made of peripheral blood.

The CDR3 nucleotides read TGTGCCAGCAAGGAAGGGACAGGGGAACGGAGGGGAAACACCATATATTTT. It yields the protein CASKEGTGERRGNTIYF. This chain joins TRBV2 and TRBJ1-3; 10 bases align to TRBD1. CDR1 is SNHLY and CDR2 is FYNNEI in the germline V gene. CDR3 size: 17 residues. V shed 7 bases, J shed 4 bases, and the junction held 13 bases outside the gene matches.